The rows below give T cell receptor beta chains drawn from one sample of a study of blood T cells in healthy people across ages. TCRdb re-called the 5' RACE reads through MiXCR, storing one row per CDR3 protein. Counted here are hundreds of thousands of distinct CDR3 sequences, 46% occurring once; the ten biggest clones make up approximately 18%. The specimen sequenced was blood. The receptors stem from a man aged 80 or over in good health. Each CDR3 is given with its conserved first and last residue. Fields, in order: clone size, D gene, V gene, J gene, CDR3 protein, CDR3 DNA. The D gene is left open where the match is weak. Clone size, where shown, is once, few, many, or a class for clones that have expanded.

clone_size: -
d_call: -
v_call: TRBV28
j_call: TRBJ2-6
cdr3_aa: CASSLASGATVLTF
cdr3_nt: TGTGCCAGCAGTTTAGCCTCTGGGGCCACCGTCCTGACTTTC

clone_size: few
d_call: TRBD2
v_call: TRBV11-1
j_call: TRBJ2-1
cdr3_aa: CASSTTLAGGPYNEQFF
cdr3_nt: TGTGCCAGCAGCACCACCTTAGCGGGAGGCCCCTACAATGAGCAGTTCTTC

clone_size: once
d_call: TRBD2
v_call: TRBV25-1
j_call: TRBJ2-6
cdr3_aa: CASSESGGTGANVLTF
cdr3_nt: TGTGCCAGCAGTGAATCGGGGGGGACTGGGGCCAACGTCCTGACTTTC

clone_size: few
d_call: -
v_call: TRBV27
j_call: TRBJ1-6
cdr3_aa: CASRRQRTSPLHF
cdr3_nt: TGTGCCAGCAGGAGACAGCGAACTTCACCCCTCCACTTT

clone_size: -
d_call: -
v_call: TRBV20-1
j_call: TRBJ2-1
cdr3_aa: CSASSPRGNGQFF
cdr3_nt: TGCAGTGCTTCGTCCCCACGGGGCAATGGGCAGTTCTTC

clone_size: -
d_call: TRBD1
v_call: TRBV7-9
j_call: TRBJ1-2
cdr3_aa: CASSSSGQGEGYTF
cdr3_nt: TGTGCCAGCAGCTCATCGGGACAGGGTGAGGGCTACACCTTC

clone_size: -
d_call: -
v_call: TRBV4-1
j_call: TRBJ2-2
cdr3_aa: CASSQYDENTGELFF
cdr3_nt: TGCGCCAGCAGCCAATACGACGAGAACACCGGGGAGCTGTTTTTT

clone_size: -
d_call: TRBD1
v_call: TRBV14
j_call: TRBJ2-5
cdr3_aa: CASSQVRQGANGHQETQYF
cdr3_nt: TGTGCCAGCAGCCAGGTCCGACAGGGGGCGAACGGGCACCAAGAGACCCAGTACTTC

clone_size: -
d_call: -
v_call: TRBV9
j_call: TRBJ2-5
cdr3_aa: CASSVSSRAETQYF
cdr3_nt: TGTGCCAGCAGCGTAAGCTCCCGTGCAGAGACCCAGTACTTC

clone_size: few
d_call: TRBD2
v_call: TRBV5-6
j_call: TRBJ2-1
cdr3_aa: CASSRDSGGASYNEQFF
cdr3_nt: TGTGCCAGCAGCCGAGATAGCGGGGGGGCCTCCTACAATGAGCAGTTCTTC